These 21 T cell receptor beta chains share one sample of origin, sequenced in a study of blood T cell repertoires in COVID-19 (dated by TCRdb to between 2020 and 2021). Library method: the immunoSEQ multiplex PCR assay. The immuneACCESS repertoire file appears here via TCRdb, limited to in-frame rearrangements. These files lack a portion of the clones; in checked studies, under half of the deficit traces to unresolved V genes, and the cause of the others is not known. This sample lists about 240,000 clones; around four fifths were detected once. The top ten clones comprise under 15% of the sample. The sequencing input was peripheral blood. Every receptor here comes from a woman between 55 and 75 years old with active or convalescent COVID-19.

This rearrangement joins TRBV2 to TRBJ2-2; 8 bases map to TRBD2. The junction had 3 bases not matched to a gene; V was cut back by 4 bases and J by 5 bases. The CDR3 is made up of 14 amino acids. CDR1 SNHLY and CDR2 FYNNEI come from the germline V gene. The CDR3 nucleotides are TGTGCCAGCAGTGGACCGGGGGGGACCGGGGAGCTGTTTTTT. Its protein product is CASSGPGGTGELFF.

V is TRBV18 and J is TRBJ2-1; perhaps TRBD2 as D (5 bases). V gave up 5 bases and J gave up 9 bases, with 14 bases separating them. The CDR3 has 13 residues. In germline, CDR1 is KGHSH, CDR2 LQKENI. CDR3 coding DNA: TGTGCCAGCTCAGCCCTCGAGGACTCTGAGCAGTTCTTC. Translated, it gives CASSALEDSEQFF. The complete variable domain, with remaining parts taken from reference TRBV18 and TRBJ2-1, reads NAGVMQNPRHLVRRRGQEARLRCSPMKGHSHVYWYRQLPEEGLKFMVYLQKENIIDESGMPKERFSAEFPKEGPSILRIQQVVRGDSAAYFCASSALEDSEQFFGPGTRLTVL.

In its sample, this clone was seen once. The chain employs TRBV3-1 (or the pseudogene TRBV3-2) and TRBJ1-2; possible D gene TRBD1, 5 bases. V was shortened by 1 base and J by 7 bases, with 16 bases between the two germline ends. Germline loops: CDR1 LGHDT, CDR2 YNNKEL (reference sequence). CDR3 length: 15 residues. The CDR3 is CASSQVIGGGIGYTF. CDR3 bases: TGTGCCAGCAGCCAAGTAATCGGCGGGGGGATTGGCTACACCTTC.

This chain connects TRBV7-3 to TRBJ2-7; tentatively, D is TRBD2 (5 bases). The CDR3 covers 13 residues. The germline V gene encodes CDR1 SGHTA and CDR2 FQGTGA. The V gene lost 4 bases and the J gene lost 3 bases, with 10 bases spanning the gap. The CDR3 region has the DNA TGTGCCAGCAGCTCGTCGGCGGGCTACGAGCAGTACTTC. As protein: CASSSSAGYEQYF. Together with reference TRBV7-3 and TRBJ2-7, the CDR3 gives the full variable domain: GAGVSQTPSNKVTEKGKYVELRCDPISGHTALYWYRQSLGQGPEFLIYFQGTGAADDSGLPNDRFFAVRPEGSVSTLKIQRTERGDSAVYLCASSSSAGYEQYFGPGTRLTVT.

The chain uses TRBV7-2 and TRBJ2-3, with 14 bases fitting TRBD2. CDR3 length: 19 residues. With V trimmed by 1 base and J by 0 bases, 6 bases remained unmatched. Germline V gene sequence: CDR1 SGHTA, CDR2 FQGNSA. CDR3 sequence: CASSLDPGLAGVSTDTQYF. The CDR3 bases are TGTGCCAGCAGCTTAGACCCGGGACTAGCGGGGGTAAGCACAGATACGCAGTATTTT.

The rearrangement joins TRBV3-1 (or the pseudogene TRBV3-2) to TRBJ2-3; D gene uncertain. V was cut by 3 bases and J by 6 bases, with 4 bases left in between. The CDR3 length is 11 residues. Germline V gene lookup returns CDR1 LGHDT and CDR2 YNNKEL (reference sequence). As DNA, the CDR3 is TGTGCCAGCAGCCACGCGGATACGCAGTATTTT. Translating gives CASSHADTQYF.

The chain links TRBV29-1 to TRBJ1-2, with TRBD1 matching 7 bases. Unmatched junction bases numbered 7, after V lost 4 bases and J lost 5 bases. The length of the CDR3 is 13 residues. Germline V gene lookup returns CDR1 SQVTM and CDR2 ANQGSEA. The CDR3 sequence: CSVVGAGGYGYTF. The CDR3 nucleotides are TGCAGCGTTGTGGGGGCAGGGGGGTATGGCTACACCTTC. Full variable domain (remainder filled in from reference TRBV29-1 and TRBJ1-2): SAVISQKPSRDICQRGTSLTIQCQVDSQVTMMFWYRQQPGQSLTLIATANQGSEATYESGFVIDKFPISRPNLTFSTLTVSNMSPEDSSIYLCSVVGAGGYGYTFGSGTRLTVV.

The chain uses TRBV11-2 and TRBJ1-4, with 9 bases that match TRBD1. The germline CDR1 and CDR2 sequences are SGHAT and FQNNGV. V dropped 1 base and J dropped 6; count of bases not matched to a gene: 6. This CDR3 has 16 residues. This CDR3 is CASSLGAGTGHEKLFF. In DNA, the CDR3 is TGTGCCAGCAGCTTAGGGGCCGGGACAGGGCATGAAAAACTGTTTTTT.

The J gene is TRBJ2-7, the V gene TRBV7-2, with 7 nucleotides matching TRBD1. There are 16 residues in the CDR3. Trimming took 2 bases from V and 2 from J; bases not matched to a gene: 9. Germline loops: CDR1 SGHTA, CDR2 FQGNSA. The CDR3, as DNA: TGTGCCAGCAGCTTAAACGTGGGGCAGGGGGCCTACGAGCAGTACTTC. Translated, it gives CASSLNVGQGAYEQYF.

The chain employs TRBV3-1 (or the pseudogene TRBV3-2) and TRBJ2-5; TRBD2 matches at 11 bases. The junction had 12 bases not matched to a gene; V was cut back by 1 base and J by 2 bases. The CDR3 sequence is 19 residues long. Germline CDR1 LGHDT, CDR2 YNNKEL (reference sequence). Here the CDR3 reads CASSQGRGLAGGTQETQYF. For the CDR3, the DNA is TGTGCCAGCAGCCAAGGACGCGGGCTAGCGGGGGGCACACAAGAGACCCAGTACTTC.

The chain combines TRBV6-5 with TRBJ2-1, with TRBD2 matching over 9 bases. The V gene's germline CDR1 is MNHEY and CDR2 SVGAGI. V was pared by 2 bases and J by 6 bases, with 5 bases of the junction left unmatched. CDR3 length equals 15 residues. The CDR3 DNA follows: TGTGCCAGCAGTTACGGCGGGGGGGGAGGCAATGAGCAGTTCTTC. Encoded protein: CASSYGGGGGNEQFF.

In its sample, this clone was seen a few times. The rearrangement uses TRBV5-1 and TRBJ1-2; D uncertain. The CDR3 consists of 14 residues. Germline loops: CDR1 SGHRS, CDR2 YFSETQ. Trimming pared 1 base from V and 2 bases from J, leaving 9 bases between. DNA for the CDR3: TGCGCCAGCAGCTTGAACAGCCAGAACTATGGCTACACCTTC. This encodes CASSLNSQNYGYTF.

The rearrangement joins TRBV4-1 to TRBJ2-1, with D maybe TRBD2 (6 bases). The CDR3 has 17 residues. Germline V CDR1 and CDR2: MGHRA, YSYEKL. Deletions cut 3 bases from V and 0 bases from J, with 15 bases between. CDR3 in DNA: TGCGCCAGCAGCCATGCTCTAGCGCTTCCCTCCTACAATGAGCAGTTCTTC. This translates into CASSHALALPSYNEQFF.

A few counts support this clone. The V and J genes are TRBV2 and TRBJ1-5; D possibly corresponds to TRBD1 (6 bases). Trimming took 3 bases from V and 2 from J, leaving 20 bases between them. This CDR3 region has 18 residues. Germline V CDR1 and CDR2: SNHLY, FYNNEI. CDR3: CASSEVGGGIQRNQPQHF. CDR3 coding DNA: TGTGCCAGCAGTGAGGTAGGGGGGGGGATTCAACGCAATCAGCCCCAGCATTTT. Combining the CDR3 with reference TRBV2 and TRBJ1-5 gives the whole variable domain EPEVTQTPSHQVTQMGQEVILRCVPISNHLYFYWYRQILGQKVEFLVSFYNNEISEKSEIFDDQFSVERPDGSNFTLKIRSTKLEDSAMYFCASSEVGGGIQRNQPQHFGDGTRLSIL.

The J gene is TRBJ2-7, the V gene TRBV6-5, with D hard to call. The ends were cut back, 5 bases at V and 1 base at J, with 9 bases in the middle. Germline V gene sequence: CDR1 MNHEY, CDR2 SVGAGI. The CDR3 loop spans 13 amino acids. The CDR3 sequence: CASSPTVSYEQYF. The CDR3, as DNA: TGTGCCAGCAGTCCCACAGTATCCTACGAGCAGTACTTC.

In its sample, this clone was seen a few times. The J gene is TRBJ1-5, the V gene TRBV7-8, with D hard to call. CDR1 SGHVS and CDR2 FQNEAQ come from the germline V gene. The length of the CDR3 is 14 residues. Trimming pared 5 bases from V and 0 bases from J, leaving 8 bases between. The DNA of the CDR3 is TGTGCCAGCAGCATTCGAGGTAGCAATCAGCCCCAGCATTTT. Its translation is CASSIRGSNQPQHF.

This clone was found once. CDR3 protein: CASSLKGQGNAFF. CDR3 nucleotide sequence: TGTGCCAGCAGCTTAAAGGGACAGGGCAATGCTTTCTTT. The V call is TRBV7-3, the J call TRBJ1-1; 9 bases are shared with TRBD1. J lost 11 bases, V lost 1 base, and 5 bases had no gene match. Germline V CDR1 and CDR2: SGHTA, FQGTGA. There are 13 residues in the CDR3.

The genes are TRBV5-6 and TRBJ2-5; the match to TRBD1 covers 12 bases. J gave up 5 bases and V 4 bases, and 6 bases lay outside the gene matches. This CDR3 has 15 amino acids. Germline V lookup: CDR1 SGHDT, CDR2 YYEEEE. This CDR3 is CASSRDRGQGETQYF. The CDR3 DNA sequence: TGTGCCAGCAGCCGGGACAGGGGGCAGGGGGAGACCCAGTACTTC.

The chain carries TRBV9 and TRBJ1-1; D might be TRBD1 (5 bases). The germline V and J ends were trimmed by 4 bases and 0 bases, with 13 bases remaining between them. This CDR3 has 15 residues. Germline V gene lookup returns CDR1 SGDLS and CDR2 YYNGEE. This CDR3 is CASSPSGQMNTEAFF. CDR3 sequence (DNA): TGTGCCAGCAGCCCCTCCGGACAAATGAACACTGAAGCTTTCTTT.

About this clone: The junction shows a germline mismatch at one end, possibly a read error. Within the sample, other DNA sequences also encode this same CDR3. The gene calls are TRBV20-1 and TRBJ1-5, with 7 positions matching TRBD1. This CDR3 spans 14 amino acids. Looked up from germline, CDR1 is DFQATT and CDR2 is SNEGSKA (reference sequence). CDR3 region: CSASSGTDDQPQHF. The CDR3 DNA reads TGCAGTGCTAGTTCTGGGACAGATGATCAACCCCAGCATTTT.

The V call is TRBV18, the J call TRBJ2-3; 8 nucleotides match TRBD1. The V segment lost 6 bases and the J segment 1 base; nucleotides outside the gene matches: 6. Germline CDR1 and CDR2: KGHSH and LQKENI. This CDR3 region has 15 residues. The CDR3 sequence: CASSRSGQGTDTQYF. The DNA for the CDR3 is TGTGCCAGCTCCCGATCGGGACAGGGCACAGATACGCAGTATTTT. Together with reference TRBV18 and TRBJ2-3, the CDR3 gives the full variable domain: NAGVMQNPRHLVRRRGQEARLRCSPMKGHSHVYWYRQLPEEGLKFMVYLQKENIIDESGMPKERFSAEFPKEGPSILRIQQVVRGDSAAYFCASSRSGQGTDTQYFGPGTRLTVL.